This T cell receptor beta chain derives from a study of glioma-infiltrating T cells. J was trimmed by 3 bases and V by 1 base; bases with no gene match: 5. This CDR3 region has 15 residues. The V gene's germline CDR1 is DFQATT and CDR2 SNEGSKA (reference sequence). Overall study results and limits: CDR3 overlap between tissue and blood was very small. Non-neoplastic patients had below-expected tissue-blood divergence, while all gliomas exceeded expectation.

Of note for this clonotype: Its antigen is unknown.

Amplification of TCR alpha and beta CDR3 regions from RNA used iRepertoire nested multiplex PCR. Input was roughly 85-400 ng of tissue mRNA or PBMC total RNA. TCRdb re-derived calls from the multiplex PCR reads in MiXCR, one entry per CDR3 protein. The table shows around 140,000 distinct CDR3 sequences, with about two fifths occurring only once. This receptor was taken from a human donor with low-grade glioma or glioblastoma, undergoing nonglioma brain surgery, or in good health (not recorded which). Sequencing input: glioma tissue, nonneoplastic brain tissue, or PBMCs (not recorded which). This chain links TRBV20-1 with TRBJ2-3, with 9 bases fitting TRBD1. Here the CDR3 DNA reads TGCAGTGCTAGAGGGACAGGGGATGAGACAGATACGCAGTATTTT. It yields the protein CSARGTGDETDTQYF.